This T cell receptor (beta chain) stems from a study of blood T cell repertoires in COVID-19. In the original processing: Amplification of reference gene primers provided the estimated nucleated cell counts. Measured with immunoSEQ multiplex PCR; TCRdb has only the in-frame clones, and not every one. V and J calls and clone size are as listed in that table; D and trimming were resolved from the DNA. The sample has approximately 100,000 clones; around 83% are singletons. J was trimmed by 3 bases and V by 10 bases; bases with no gene match: 14. This CDR3 has 16 amino acids. From germline, CDR1 is SGHTA and CDR2 FQGNSA.

The receptor comes from a human donor in a cohort sampled during active COVID-19. Sample: peripheral blood. The chain links TRBV7-2 to TRBJ2-3; 9 positions agree with TRBD2. CDR3 residues: CATLSGAGGGTDTQYF. CDR3 DNA sequence: TGTGCCACCCTCTCTGGGGCGGGAGGGGGTACAGATACGCAGTATTTT.